The source of this TCR beta chain is a study of cytomegalovirus exposure and HLA in healthy donors. Study-level findings and limits: Later on, an analysis found that several of the most significant clusters appeared to be linked to common viral pathogens, which included parvovirus B19. A few V segments could not be told apart, such as TRBV6-2 and TRBV6-3, and were left out. As was reported, the classifier diagnosed cytomegalovirus status with high specificity and sensitivity. For most TCR beta V segments, an earlier analysis put the productive rate at about 90% or about 30% of the time.

This PCR relied on a set of 60 Vbeta primers and 13 Jbeta primers. Method: immunoSEQ multiplex PCR; TCRdb's copy keeps in-frame clones and lacks some. The sample contains under 150,000 clones, 76% of which appear only once. Per the germline V gene, CDR1 is SNHLY and CDR2 is FYNNEI. The V and J ends lost 6 bases and 5 bases, in that order; junction bases with no gene match: 1. The CDR3 totals 12 residues. For this clone: Its matching antigen is unknown.

The sample consisted of PBMCs. V is TRBV2 and J is TRBJ1-2; 9 bases map to TRBD1. This receptor was taken from a woman between 40 and 50 years old in good health and CMV-seronegative. The CDR3 reads CASSGTGYGYTF. In DNA, the CDR3 is TGTGCCAGCAGCGGGACAGGGTATGGCTACACCTTC.